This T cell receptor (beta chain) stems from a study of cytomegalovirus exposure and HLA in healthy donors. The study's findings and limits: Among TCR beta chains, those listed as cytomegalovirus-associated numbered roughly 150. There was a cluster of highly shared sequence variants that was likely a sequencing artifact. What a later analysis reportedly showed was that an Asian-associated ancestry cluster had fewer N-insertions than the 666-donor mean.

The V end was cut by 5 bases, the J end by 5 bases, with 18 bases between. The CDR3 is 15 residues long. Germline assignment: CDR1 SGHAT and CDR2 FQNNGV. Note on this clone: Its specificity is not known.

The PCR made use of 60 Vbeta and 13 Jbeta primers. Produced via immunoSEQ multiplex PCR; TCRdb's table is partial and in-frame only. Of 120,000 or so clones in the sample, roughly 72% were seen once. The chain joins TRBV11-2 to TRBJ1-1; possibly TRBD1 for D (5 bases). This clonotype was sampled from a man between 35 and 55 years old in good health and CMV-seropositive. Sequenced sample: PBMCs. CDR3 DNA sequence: TGTGCCAGCAGCACGGGGGGTTATGTGGGAACTGAAGCTTTCTTT. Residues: CASSTGGYVGTEAFF.